The clone carrying this TCR beta chain showed up just a few times. Its antigen is undetermined. Donors were systemically healthy Caucasian individuals from Russia aged roughly 6 to 90 years. This record belongs to a study of blood T cells in healthy people across ages. General study results and limits: The recorded TCR beta diversity per million T cells decreased in a roughly linear manner with age. Compared with aged donors, long-lived donors showed fewer expanded clones, suggesting selection.

Primers used in a second PCR of roughly 6 to 11 cycles were a sample-barcoded 5' primer and a J-beta primer mix. Every cDNA molecule bore a tag from a template-switch adaptor containing 12 random nucleotides. Each CDR3 protein is one row after TCRdb ran MiXCR on the 5' RACE reads. Among approximately 820,000 distinct CDR3 sequences, under 55% were seen once, and the ten largest hold about 19%. The CDR3 runs 17 residues. Material: blood. The chain combines TRBV21-1 with TRBJ2-7; the table's D call of TRBD1 was not tested on the DNA. TRBV21-1 is classified as a pseudogene. The receptor was derived from a man aged 55 to 70 in good health. The CDR3 loop is CASSKEDGGTQPYEQYF. CDR3 coding DNA: TGTGCCAGCAGCAAAGAAGACGGGGGAACCCAACCCTACGAGCAGTACTTC.